One and the same sample provided the 10 T cell receptor beta chains below, sequenced in a study of control samples from healthy donors and cancer patients. Assay: immunoSEQ multiplex PCR; the TCRdb copy retains only in-frame clones and omits some. Among almost 90,000 clones, more than 75% were seen once, and the ten largest hold roughly 21%. Sequenced: blood. The source is a man aged 30-40 years in good health.

This clone was recorded many times. This chain joins TRBV4-2 and TRBJ1-2; a possible D gene is TRBD1 (5 bases). The germline V gene has CDR1 LGHNA and CDR2 YNFKEQ. The CDR3 sequence is 13 residues long. Trimming stripped 4 bases from V and 9 bases from J, with 15 bases between. CDR3 protein: CASSPGTDFRYTF. CDR3 sequence (DNA): TGTGCCAGCAGCCCTGGGACCGACTTCCGCTACACCTTC.

The chain employs TRBV24-1 and TRBJ2-3; 9 nucleotides match TRBD2. CDR3 length equals 16 residues. V dropped 1 base and J dropped 0; count of bases not matched to a gene: 1. CDR1 and CDR2 from the germline V gene are KGHDR and SFDVKD. The CDR3 here is CATSDFTSGSTDTQYF. For the CDR3, the DNA is TGTGCCACCAGTGATTTTACTAGCGGGAGCACAGATACGCAGTATTTT.

The V gene is TRBV20-1, the J gene TRBJ1-1; the D is unclear. Trimming stripped 5 bases from V and 4 bases from J, with 8 bases between. This CDR3 contains 11 residues. Looked up from germline, CDR1 is DFQATT and CDR2 is SNEGSKA (reference sequence). The CDR3 region has the DNA TGCAGTGCTCGTAGGGTCACTGAAGCTTTCTTT. This encodes CSARRVTEAFF.

The chain joins TRBV7-2 to TRBJ2-4; 7 positions agree with TRBD2. V dropped 5 bases and J dropped 6; count of bases not matched to a gene: 10. There are 15 residues in the CDR3. Germline loops: CDR1 SGHTA, CDR2 FQGNSA. CDR3 in amino acids: CASSQSGGVLNIQYF. The CDR3 DNA sequence: TGTGCCAGCAGCCAAAGTGGGGGGGTTCTAAACATTCAGTACTTC.

This sequence joins TRBV9 and TRBJ1-2, with 7 bases matching TRBD1. The germline V gene has CDR1 SGDLS and CDR2 YYNGEE. The CDR3 extends over 14 amino acids. Germline trimming cut 5 bases from V and 0 bases from J; bases unmatched to any gene: 4. Here the CDR3 DNA reads TGTGCCAGCAGAGAGACAGGGACTAACTATGGCTACACCTTC. Protein product: CASRETGTNYGYTF.

V gene TRBV21-1 combines with J gene TRBJ1-5. TRBV21-1 is a pseudogene. The length of the CDR3 is 18 residues. For the CDR3, the DNA is TGTGCCAGCAGCAAAGCGCTATGGACGGGGCACACACGACAGCCCCAGCATTTT. It specifies CASSKALWTGHTRQPQHF.

This chain links TRBV4-1 with TRBJ2-6; no clear D. CDR1 MGHRA and CDR2 YSYEKL come from the germline V gene. This CDR3 has 19 amino acids. Trimming removed 4 bases at V and 1 base at J, with 20 bases between. The CDR3 sequence: CASSLKSRDSTSGANVLTF. The CDR3 DNA reads as TGCGCCAGCAGCCTAAAGTCCCGAGACTCCACGTCTGGGGCCAACGTCCTGACTTTC.

V and J are TRBV29-1 and TRBJ1-2; D gene uncertain. The CDR3 sequence is 11 residues long. V gave up 2 bases and J gave up 1 base, with 2 bases separating them. CDR1 is SQVTM, CDR2 ANQGSEA, per germline. The CDR3 DNA reads as TGCAGCGTTGAAATTAACTATGGCTACACCTTC. It translates to CSVEINYGYTF.

The rearrangement joins TRBV12-1 to TRBJ1-5; TRBD1 reflects the table's D call only, with no check against the DNA. TRBV12-1 is designated a pseudogene. The CDR3 contains 16 residues. Here the CDR3 reads CASSSRGQGINQPQHF. The CDR3 region has the DNA TGTGCCAGCAGCTCTCGAGGACAGGGCATCAATCAGCCCCAGCATTTT.

On this clone itself: The conserved closing phenylalanine or tryptophan is absent in this CDR3, likely reflecting a read error. No DNA is shown, since the ends of the CDR3 on it are uncertain; the CDR3 is the one TCRdb lists. The chain combines TRBV6-1 with TRBJ1-4; the listed D gene, TRBD1, was not tested against the DNA. The CDR3 has 13 residues if both end residues are counted. Germline CDR1 and CDR2: MNHNS and SASEGT. The CDR3 protein is CASSERGNSIPKL.